This is a list of T cell receptor beta chains from one sample in a study of T cells in Graves' hyperthyroidism and ophthalmopathy. Each CDR3 protein gets one entry after TCRdb re-called the multiplex PCR reads with MiXCR. The sample has around 400,000 distinct CDR3 sequences; around 14% are singletons. Sequencing used blood. The source is a young woman with Graves' hyperthyroidism. Both conserved end residues are part of each CDR3. The D gene is left open where the match is weak. The size field is filled for only some rows; it gives once, few, many or a size class.

cdr3_aa: CATSDSTAALYEQYF
cdr3_nt: TGTGCCACCAGTGATTCGACAGCCGCCCTCTACGAGCAGTACTTC
v_call: TRBV24-1
cdr3_length: 15
clone_size: many
j_call: TRBJ2-7
d_call: -

cdr3_aa: CSARDMGDTF
cdr3_nt: TGCAGTGCTAGAGATATGGGGGACACCTTC
v_call: TRBV20-1
cdr3_length: 10
clone_size: many
j_call: TRBJ1-2
d_call: -

cdr3_aa: CASSPGTGVDYEQYF
cdr3_nt: TGCGCCAGCAGCCCCGGGACAGGGGTCGACTACGAGCAGTACTTC
v_call: TRBV10-2
cdr3_length: 15
clone_size: many
j_call: TRBJ2-7
d_call: TRBD1

cdr3_aa: CASSEGFILSTDTQYF
cdr3_nt: TGTGCCAGCAGTGAAGGGTTCATACTTAGCACAGATACGCAGTATTTT
v_call: TRBV2
cdr3_length: 16
clone_size: many
j_call: TRBJ2-3
d_call: -

cdr3_aa: CASSQDLGAPAAPETQYF
cdr3_nt: TGCGCCAGCAGCCAAGATTTGGGGGCGCCCGCCGCGCCTGAGACCCAGTACTTC
v_call: TRBV4-3
cdr3_length: 18
clone_size: many
j_call: TRBJ2-5
d_call: -

cdr3_aa: CSAPHGMNTEAFF
cdr3_nt: TGCAGTGCTCCCCACGGCATGAACACTGAAGCTTTCTTT
v_call: TRBV20-1
cdr3_length: 13
clone_size: once
j_call: TRBJ1-1
d_call: -

cdr3_aa: CRPRQGGGNGYTF
cdr3_nt: TGCAGGCCTAGACAGGGAGGGGGCAATGGCTACACCTTC
v_call: TRBV20-1
cdr3_length: 13
clone_size: -
j_call: TRBJ1-2
d_call: TRBD1

cdr3_aa: CASSLELAGVEKTQYF
cdr3_nt: TGTGCCAGCAGCTTAGAGTTAGCGGGAGTGGAAAAGACCCAGTACTTC
v_call: TRBV7-2
cdr3_length: 16
clone_size: many
j_call: TRBJ2-5
d_call: TRBD2

cdr3_aa: CSAGKVGSAKNIQYF
cdr3_nt: TGCAGTGCGGGGAAGGTAGGATCAGCCAAAAACATTCAGTACTTC
v_call: TRBV20-1
cdr3_length: 15
clone_size: few
j_call: TRBJ2-4
d_call: -

cdr3_aa: CASSLGTGGREQFF
cdr3_nt: TGTGCCAGCAGTTTAGGGACAGGGGGCCGTGAGCAGTTCTTC
v_call: TRBV12-3/TRBV12-4
cdr3_length: 14
clone_size: few
j_call: TRBJ2-1
d_call: TRBD1

cdr3_aa: CASSQFPRDHANIQYF
cdr3_nt: TGTGCCAGCAGCCAATTCCCCAGGGATCATGCAAACATTCAGTACTTC
v_call: TRBV16
cdr3_length: 16
clone_size: few
j_call: TRBJ2-4
d_call: -

cdr3_aa: CASSPKIRGSSYNEQFF
cdr3_nt: TGCGCCAGCAGCCCTAAGATACGCGGGAGCTCCTACAATGAGCAGTTCTTC
v_call: TRBV5-1
cdr3_length: 17
clone_size: few
j_call: TRBJ2-1
d_call: TRBD2

cdr3_aa: CASSLKSSGLTDTQYF
cdr3_nt: TGTGCCAGCAGTTTAAAAAGTAGCGGGCTCACAGATACGCAGTATTTT
v_call: TRBV28
cdr3_length: 16
clone_size: many
j_call: TRBJ2-3
d_call: TRBD2

cdr3_aa: CASPPPTGDHEQYF
cdr3_nt: TGTGCCAGCCCCCCCCCGACAGGGGACCACGAGCAGTACTTC
v_call: TRBV28
cdr3_length: 14
clone_size: many
j_call: TRBJ2-7
d_call: TRBD1

cdr3_aa: CASSLGAGTGVFGEQFF
cdr3_nt: TGTGCCAGCAGCCTGGGGGCCGGGACAGGGGTATTTGGTGAGCAGTTCTTC
v_call: TRBV9
cdr3_length: 17
clone_size: few
j_call: TRBJ2-1
d_call: TRBD1

cdr3_aa: CASRKEGSREKLFF
cdr3_nt: TGTGCCAGCAGAAAGGAGGGGTCGCGGGAAAAACTGTTTTTT
v_call: TRBV3-1
cdr3_length: 14
clone_size: many
j_call: TRBJ1-4
d_call: -

cdr3_aa: CASSGGGASGVNEQFF
cdr3_nt: TGTGCCAGCAGCGGGGGGGGGGCTAGCGGGGTCAATGAGCAGTTCTTC
v_call: TRBV4-2
cdr3_length: 16
clone_size: few
j_call: TRBJ2-1
d_call: TRBD2

cdr3_aa: CASSLWGGASDNEQFF
cdr3_nt: TGTGCCAGCAGCTTATGGGGCGGGGCAAGTGACAATGAGCAGTTCTTC
v_call: TRBV7-3
cdr3_length: 16
clone_size: many
j_call: TRBJ2-1
d_call: -

cdr3_aa: CSARGDLRSGELFF
cdr3_nt: TGCAGTGCTAGGGGGGATTTGAGATCCGGGGAGCTGTTTTTT
v_call: TRBV20-1
cdr3_length: 14
clone_size: many
j_call: TRBJ2-2
d_call: -

cdr3_aa: CASSPRGREADEQFF
cdr3_nt: TGTGCCAGCTCACCCAGGGGGCGCGAGGCAGATGAGCAGTTCTTC
v_call: TRBV18
cdr3_length: 15
clone_size: many
j_call: TRBJ2-1
d_call: TRBD1

cdr3_aa: CASSLRGGFTAFF
cdr3_nt: TGTGCCAGCAGTTTAAGGGGAGGGTTTACAGCTTTCTTT
v_call: TRBV28
cdr3_length: 13
clone_size: many
j_call: TRBJ1-1
d_call: -

cdr3_aa: CASTPLGQGLNQPQHF
cdr3_nt: TGTGCCAGCACCCCCCTCGGACAGGGTCTTAATCAGCCCCAGCATTTT
v_call: TRBV28
cdr3_length: 16
clone_size: many
j_call: TRBJ1-5
d_call: TRBD1

cdr3_aa: CASRTDRGDQETQYF
cdr3_nt: TGTGCCAGCAGAACGGACAGGGGTGACCAAGAGACCCAGTACTTC
v_call: TRBV28
cdr3_length: 15
clone_size: many
j_call: TRBJ2-5
d_call: TRBD1

cdr3_aa: CASGARGTNYGYTF
cdr3_nt: TGTGCCAGCGGTGCTAGGGGGACTAACTATGGCTACACCTTC
v_call: TRBV12-3/TRBV12-4
cdr3_length: 14
clone_size: -
j_call: TRBJ1-2
d_call: -

cdr3_aa: CASSLYRERGYTF
cdr3_nt: TGTGCCAGCAGTTTATACAGGGAGCGTGGCTACACCTTC
v_call: TRBV28
cdr3_length: 13
clone_size: many
j_call: TRBJ1-2
d_call: -

cdr3_aa: CASSPRQGNTIYF
cdr3_nt: TGTGCCAGCAGCCCCCGTCAGGGAAACACCATATATTTT
v_call: TRBV7-9
cdr3_length: 13
clone_size: -
j_call: TRBJ1-3
d_call: -

cdr3_aa: CASSVRELGEQFF
cdr3_nt: TGTGCCAGCAGCGTCCGAGAGCTAGGTGAGCAGTTCTTC
v_call: TRBV7-9
cdr3_length: 13
clone_size: -
j_call: TRBJ2-1
d_call: -

cdr3_aa: CATSRARGTPLHF
cdr3_nt: TGTGCCACTAGCAGGGCTAGAGGCACACCCCTCCACTTT
v_call: TRBV12-3/TRBV12-4
cdr3_length: 13
clone_size: many
j_call: TRBJ1-6
d_call: -

cdr3_aa: CASSLAQAAQAFF
cdr3_nt: TGTGCCAGCAGCTTAGCTCAGGCGGCCCAAGCTTTCTTT
v_call: TRBV7-9
cdr3_length: 13
clone_size: many
j_call: TRBJ1-1
d_call: -

cdr3_aa: CASSLLGQGREKLFF
cdr3_nt: TGTGCCAGCAGCTTGTTGGGACAGGGGCGGGAAAAACTGTTTTTT
v_call: TRBV5-8
cdr3_length: 15
clone_size: few
j_call: TRBJ1-4
d_call: TRBD1

cdr3_aa: CSTEVSSEAFF
cdr3_nt: TGCAGTACTGAAGTGTCTTCTGAAGCTTTCTTT
v_call: TRBV20-1
cdr3_length: 11
clone_size: many
j_call: TRBJ1-1
d_call: -

cdr3_aa: CANRAQTNTEAFF
cdr3_nt: TGTGCCAACCGGGCACAGACGAACACTGAAGCTTTCTTT
v_call: TRBV2
cdr3_length: 13
clone_size: many
j_call: TRBJ1-1
d_call: -

cdr3_aa: CASRTDRDNSPLHF
cdr3_nt: TGTGCCAGCAGGACGGACAGGGATAATTCACCCCTCCACTTT
v_call: TRBV6-2/TRBV6-3
cdr3_length: 14
clone_size: many
j_call: TRBJ1-6
d_call: TRBD1

cdr3_aa: CAISELTGLASGANVLTF
cdr3_nt: TGTGCCATCAGTGAGCTAACGGGGCTTGCCTCTGGGGCCAACGTCCTGACTTTC
v_call: TRBV10-3
cdr3_length: 18
clone_size: many
j_call: TRBJ2-6
d_call: -

cdr3_aa: CATSEPGSTEAFF
cdr3_nt: TGTGCCACCAGTGAGCCAGGGTCCACTGAAGCTTTCTTT
v_call: TRBV24-1
cdr3_length: 13
clone_size: -
j_call: TRBJ1-1
d_call: -

cdr3_aa: CASSFPNEQFF
cdr3_nt: TGTGCCAGCAGTTTCCCTAATGAGCAGTTCTTC
v_call: TRBV28
cdr3_length: 11
clone_size: -
j_call: TRBJ2-1
d_call: -

cdr3_aa: CASSSAREYSNQPQHF
cdr3_nt: TGTGCCAGCAGCTCTGCCAGGGAGTATAGCAATCAGCCCCAGCATTTT
v_call: TRBV6-1
cdr3_length: 16
clone_size: many
j_call: TRBJ1-5
d_call: -

cdr3_aa: CASSLVGGSQPQHF
cdr3_nt: TGTGCCAGCAGCTTAGTCGGTGGTAGTCAGCCCCAGCATTTT
v_call: TRBV7-3
cdr3_length: 14
clone_size: -
j_call: TRBJ1-5
d_call: -

cdr3_aa: CASSFGYGINSPLHF
cdr3_nt: TGTGCCAGCAGTTTCGGCTATGGGATAAATTCACCCCTCCACTTT
v_call: TRBV28
cdr3_length: 15
clone_size: many
j_call: TRBJ1-6
d_call: -

cdr3_aa: CAISERGPGEAFF
cdr3_nt: TGTGCCATCAGTGAGCGGGGACCAGGTGAAGCTTTCTTT
v_call: TRBV10-3
cdr3_length: 13
clone_size: -
j_call: TRBJ1-1
d_call: -

cdr3_aa: CASSFLGQGPNDTQYF
cdr3_nt: TGTGCCAGCAGTTTTCTGGGACAGGGGCCTAATGATACGCAGTATTTT
v_call: TRBV27
cdr3_length: 16
clone_size: many
j_call: TRBJ2-3
d_call: TRBD1

cdr3_aa: CASSLMADPSTDTQYF
cdr3_nt: TGTGCCAGCAGCTTAATGGCGGACCCTAGCACAGATACGCAGTATTTT
v_call: TRBV7-2
cdr3_length: 16
clone_size: many
j_call: TRBJ2-3
d_call: -

cdr3_aa: CASSSRLAGEKLYTDTQYF
cdr3_nt: TGTGCCAGCTCATCGCGACTAGCGGGGGAGAAACTATACACAGATACGCAGTATTTT
v_call: TRBV18
cdr3_length: 19
clone_size: -
j_call: TRBJ2-3
d_call: TRBD2

cdr3_aa: CASSSGQGIDGYTF
cdr3_nt: TGCGCCAGCAGCTCCGGACAGGGCATTGATGGCTACACCTTC
v_call: TRBV5-1
cdr3_length: 14
clone_size: many
j_call: TRBJ1-2
d_call: TRBD1

cdr3_aa: CASSVESRLNTEAFF
cdr3_nt: TGTGCCAGCAGCGTAGAAAGCAGATTGAACACTGAAGCTTTCTTT
v_call: TRBV9
cdr3_length: 15
clone_size: many
j_call: TRBJ1-1
d_call: -

cdr3_aa: CASSTLADMGAGELFF
cdr3_nt: TGTGCCAGCAGCACCCTAGCGGATATGGGTGCAGGGGAGCTGTTTTTT
v_call: TRBV7-6
cdr3_length: 16
clone_size: many
j_call: TRBJ2-2
d_call: TRBD2

cdr3_aa: CASSFFFNPGSGRASTEAFF
cdr3_nt: TGTGCCAGCAGCTTCTTCTTCAATCCGGGATCGGGCAGGGCCTCCACTGAAGCTTTCTTT
v_call: TRBV7-3
cdr3_length: 20
clone_size: many
j_call: TRBJ1-1
d_call: -